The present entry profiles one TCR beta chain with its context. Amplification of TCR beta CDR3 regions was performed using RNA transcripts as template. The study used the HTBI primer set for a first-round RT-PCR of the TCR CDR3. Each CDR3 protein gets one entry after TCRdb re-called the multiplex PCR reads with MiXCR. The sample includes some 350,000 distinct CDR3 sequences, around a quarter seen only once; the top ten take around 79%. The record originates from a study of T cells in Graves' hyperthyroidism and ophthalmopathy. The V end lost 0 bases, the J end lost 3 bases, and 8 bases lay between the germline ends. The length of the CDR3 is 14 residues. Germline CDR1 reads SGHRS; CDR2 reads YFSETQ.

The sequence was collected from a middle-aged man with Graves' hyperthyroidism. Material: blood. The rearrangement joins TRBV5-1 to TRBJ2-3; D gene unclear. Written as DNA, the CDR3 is TGCGCCAGCAGCTTGGCCTCCAATACAGATACGCAGTATTTT. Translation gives CASSLASNTDTQYF.